One sample yielded the 20 T cell receptor beta chains listed below, sequenced in a study of T cell responses to AZD1222 COVID-19 vaccine. Here immunoSEQ multiplex PCR was the method, and the copy in TCRdb shows in-frame clones only, minus some. The sample has around 160,000 clones, 85% to 90% seen once. Sequencing was performed on peripheral blood, taken on day 0 of AZD1222 vaccination. The source is an adult in good health.

The V gene is TRBV28, the J gene TRBJ1-1; the D is unclear. Trimming left V 10 bases short and J 3 bases short, with 9 bases between. The CDR3 is 11 residues long. The germline CDR1 and CDR2 sequences are MDHEN and SYDVKM. CDR3 sequence (DNA): TGTGCCACCGGACCTTACACTGAAGCTTTCTTT. Translating gives CATGPYTEAFF.

The chain couples TRBV19 to TRBJ2-1; possible D gene TRBD1, 5 bases. This CDR3 spans 13 amino acids. CDR1 is LNHDA, CDR2 SQIVND, per germline (reference sequence). V was pared by 5 bases and J by 4 bases, with 9 bases between. CDR3 residues: CASSSQAYNEQFF. The DNA for the CDR3 is TGTGCCAGTAGTTCACAGGCTTACAATGAGCAGTTCTTC.

The chain combines TRBV3-1 (or the pseudogene TRBV3-2) with TRBJ1-5, with D possibly being TRBD1 (6 bases). Per germline, CDR1 LGHDT and CDR2 YNNKEL (reference sequence). The CDR3 consists of 15 residues. With 2 bases removed from V and 7 bases from J, the gap between germline ends came to 15 bases. The CDR3 spells CASSQRGRGGQPQHF. CDR3 bases: TGTGCCAGCAGCCAACGGGGGCGGGGAGGCCAGCCCCAGCATTTT.

This chain connects TRBV28 to TRBJ2-7; D is tentatively TRBD1 or TRBD2 (5 bases each). Germline V gives CDR1 MDHEN, CDR2 SYDVKM. The CDR3 runs to 14 residues. Trimming cost V 10 bases and J 1 base, with 17 bases left between them. CDR3 residues: CATGWGQNSYEQYF. CDR3 bases: TGTGCCACGGGGTGGGGCCAAAATTCCTACGAGCAGTACTTC.

V usage is TRBV9 and J usage is TRBJ2-6, with D possibly being TRBD1 (7 bases). With 3 bases removed from V and 1 base from J, the gap between germline ends came to 8 bases. Germline CDR1 is SGDLS and CDR2 is YYNGEE. CDR3 size: 15 residues. This chain's CDR3 is CASSAGGSGANVLTF. CDR3 sequence (DNA): TGTGCCAGCAGCGCAGGGGGGTCTGGGGCCAACGTCCTGACTTTC.

V is TRBV28 and J is TRBJ2-7; D gene unclear. V lost 4 bases, J lost 7 bases, and 11 bases lay in between. The CDR3 runs 12 residues. CDR1 is MDHEN and CDR2 is SYDVKM in the germline V gene. The CDR3 spells CASSSQTVEQYF. In DNA form, the CDR3 reads TGTGCCAGCAGTTCCCAGACTGTTGAGCAGTACTTC.

V gene TRBV12-3 or TRBV12-4 combines with J gene TRBJ1-5; no reliable D call. The CDR3 is 13 amino acids. Trimming shortened V by 4 bases and J by 4 bases, and 8 bases separated the two germline ends. CDR3 in DNA: TGTGCCAGCAGTTACAGAGAAAATCAGCCCCAGCATTTT. Translation: CASSYRENQPQHF.

The chain links TRBV28 to TRBJ2-1; D perhaps matches TRBD2 (5 bases). The germline V and J ends were trimmed by 5 bases and 4 bases, with 15 bases remaining between them. This CDR3 spans 15 amino acids. CDR1 MDHEN and CDR2 SYDVKM come from the germline V gene. Written as DNA, the CDR3 is TGTGCCAGCAGTCCAACCGATAGCGATTACAATGAGCAGTTCTTC. Its protein is CASSPTDSDYNEQFF.

J is TRBJ1-2 and V is TRBV5-1; 10 bases align to TRBD1. The CDR3 totals 14 residues. Germline trimming cut 0 bases from V and 8 bases from J; bases unmatched to any gene: 4. The germline V gene has CDR1 SGHRS and CDR2 YFSETQ. Written as DNA, the CDR3 is TGCGCCAGCAGCTTGGGGACAGGGGGTCGAGGCTACACCTTC. It is translated as CASSLGTGGRGYTF.

This chain joins TRBV7-2 and TRBJ2-5; D is possibly TRBD1 or TRBD2 (5 bases each). Germline V lookup: CDR1 SGHTA, CDR2 FQGNSA. The CDR3 contains 14 residues. The V gene lost 5 bases and the J gene lost 5 bases, with 15 bases spanning the gap. CDR3 loop: CASSRGGMGETQYF. The CDR3 DNA reads TGTGCCAGCAGCCGTGGGGGAATGGGGGAGACCCAGTACTTC.

This rearrangement joins TRBV7-8 to TRBJ1-2; D might be TRBD1 (6 bases). Per germline, CDR1 SGHVS and CDR2 FQNEAQ. The V end was cut by 1 base, the J end by 1 base, with 10 bases between. The CDR3 spans 15 residues. CDR3 in amino acids: CASSLEGGLNYGYTF. CDR3 sequence (DNA): TGTGCCAGCAGCTTAGAAGGGGGACTTAACTATGGCTACACCTTC.

The chain combines TRBV9 with TRBJ1-2, with 9 bases that match TRBD1. Germline V lookup: CDR1 SGDLS, CDR2 YYNGEE. The trim removed 4 bases at V and 5 bases at J, leaving 6 bases unmatched. The CDR3 is 14 amino acids. The CDR3 is CASSTRQGGYGYTF. As DNA, the CDR3 is TGTGCCAGCAGCACCCGACAGGGGGGATATGGCTACACCTTC.

The chain has TRBV5-1 and TRBJ2-1, with TRBD1 identical over 7 bases. The V gene end was trimmed by 0 bases and the J gene end by 3 bases; junction bases not matched to a gene: 0. The germline gives CDR1 SGHRS, CDR2 YFSETQ. This CDR3 has 14 amino acids. CDR3 sequence reads: CASSLGDSYNEQFF. The CDR3 nucleotides read TGCGCCAGCAGCTTGGGGGACAGCTACAATGAGCAGTTCTTC. The entire variable domain, with the rest obtained from reference TRBV5-1 and TRBJ2-1, is as follows: KAGVTQTPRYLIKTRGQQVTLSCSPISGHRSVSWYQQTPGQGLQFLFEYFSETQRNKGNFPGRFSGRQFSNSRSEMNVSTLELGDSALYLCASSLGDSYNEQFFGPGTRLTVL.

In this sample, this clone turned up once. This chain joins TRBV18 and TRBJ1-6; D may be TRBD1 (5 bases). CDR3 length: 15 residues. Germline values: CDR1 KGHSH, CDR2 LQKENI. The germline V and J ends were trimmed by 5 bases and 9 bases, with 17 bases remaining between them. CDR3 loop: CASSTSGDYLSPLHF. Here the CDR3 DNA reads TGTGCCAGCTCAACTTCCGGGGACTACCTTTCACCCCTCCACTTT.

The chain uses TRBV14 and TRBJ2-7; unclear D gene. CDR1 is SGHDN and CDR2 is FVKESK in the germline V gene. V was clipped by 7 bases and J by 2 bases, with 12 bases between them. The CDR3 sequence is 13 residues long. The CDR3 sequence is CASIRHEPYEQYF. Written as DNA, the CDR3 is TGTGCCAGCATCAGGCATGAGCCCTACGAGCAGTACTTC.

V and J are TRBV10-3 and TRBJ1-2, with 7 bases lining up with TRBD1. The length of the CDR3 is 13 residues. Trimming took 4 bases from V and 4 from J; bases not matched to a gene: 3. The germline V gene encodes CDR1 ENHRY and CDR2 SYGVKD. The CDR3 loop reads CAISGRDSYGYTF. CDR3 DNA: TGTGCCATCAGTGGAAGGGACAGCTATGGCTACACCTTC.

The chain is built from TRBV30 and TRBJ1-2; D perhaps matches TRBD1 (6 bases). Germline V gene lookup returns CDR1 GTSNPN and CDR2 SVGIG (reference sequence). Trimming removed 6 bases at V and 8 bases at J, with 16 bases between. The CDR3 is 12 residues long. DNA for the CDR3: TGTGCCTGTAGGGGGTTCGAGTGGGGCTACACCTTC. Its translation is CACRGFEWGYTF. Together with reference TRBV30 and TRBJ1-2, the CDR3 gives the full variable domain: SQTIHQWPATLVQPVGSPLSLECTVEGTSNPNLYWYRQAAGRGLQLLFYSVGIGQISSEVPQNLSASRPQDRQFILSSKKLLLSDSGFYLCACRGFEWGYTFGSGTRLTVV.

The gene calls are TRBV19 and TRBJ1-5; weak D call: TRBD1 (6 bases). This CDR3 is 15 amino acids long. V lost 3 bases, J lost 3 bases, and 12 bases lay in between. CDR1 and CDR2 (germline): LNHDA, SQIVND (reference sequence). CDR3 sequence reads: CASSIFGQNNQPQHF. In DNA form, the CDR3 reads TGTGCCAGTAGTATTTTTGGACAGAACAATCAGCCCCAGCATTTT.

The chain carries TRBV6-5 and TRBJ2-7, with D uncertain. The germline CDR1 and CDR2 sequences are MNHEY and SVGAGI. The V end lost 2 bases, the J end lost 6 bases, and 11 bases lay between the germline ends. The CDR3 has 13 residues. The CDR3 nucleotides read TGTGCCAGCAGTTACGCTAGGTTCCGCGAGCAGTACTTC. The encoded protein is CASSYARFREQYF.

The rearrangement links TRBV7-2 to TRBJ1-5; D not resolved. This CDR3 has 14 amino acids. The V gene lost 1 base and the J gene lost 3 bases, with 7 bases spanning the gap. The germline V gene has CDR1 SGHTA and CDR2 FQGNSA. The CDR3 spells CASSLEDLNQPQHF. CDR3 bases: TGTGCCAGCAGCTTAGAGGACCTCAATCAGCCCCAGCATTTT.